A selection of T cell receptor beta chains follows, all from one sample in a study of T cells in Graves' hyperthyroidism and ophthalmopathy. Each CDR3 protein is one row after TCRdb ran MiXCR on the multiplex PCR reads. The sample carries roughly 700,000 distinct CDR3 sequences, 15% to 20% recorded once. Material for sequencing was blood. These receptors were taken from a man aged 45-65 years with Graves' hyperthyroidism. CDR3s include the opening cysteine and the closing phenylalanine or tryptophan. The D gene is left open where the match is weak. Rows give clone size only sometimes, using once, few, many, or a class for an expanded clone.

d_call	v_call	clone_size	j_call	cdr3_nt	cdr3_aa
.	TRBV6-2/TRBV6-3	few	TRBJ1-2	TGTGCCAGCAGTAACACTCGGGGCTACACCTTC	CASSNTRGYTF
.	TRBV27	.	TRBJ2-7	TGTGCCAGCAGTCCGATCGGTAGCGGAACCTACGAGCAGTACTTC	CASSPIGSGTYEQYF
TRBD2	TRBV20-1	.	TRBJ2-5	TGCAGTGCTGGGCTAGCGGGAGTTCGCATTGGAGAGACCCAGTACTTC	CSAGLAGVRIGETQYF
TRBD1	TRBV5-1	.	TRBJ2-1	TGCGCCAGTCAGGGACAGACCAATGAGCAGTTCTTC	CASQGQTNEQFF
.	TRBV7-9	many	TRBJ1-3	TGTGCCAGCAGGCCCGGGACGGACTCTGGAAACACCATATATTTT	CASRPGTDSGNTIYF
TRBD1	TRBV28	many	TRBJ1-1	TGTGCCAGCACCCCACCAGGGACAGCATATAACACTGAAGCTTTCTTT	CASTPPGTAYNTEAFF
TRBD1	TRBV6-2/TRBV6-3	few	TRBJ2-7	TGTGCCAGCAGTTACAATGGGGGACAGCGGCAGTACTTC	CASSYNGGQRQYF
.	TRBV28	.	TRBJ2-5	TGTGCCAGCAGTTCACCACCAGGGTCGGCCCAAGAGACCCAGTACTTC	CASSSPPGSAQETQYF
.	TRBV6-2/TRBV6-3	few	TRBJ1-4	TGTGCCAGCAGTGCACAGGGAAATGAAAAACTGTTTTTT	CASSAQGNEKLFF
TRBD1	TRBV7-9	many	TRBJ1-2	TGTGCCAGCAGCTTAGCCTACAGGGGGCCCTATGGCTACACCTTC	CASSLAYRGPYGYTF
.	TRBV19	few	TRBJ2-2	TGTGCCATTTTAGGTGAAACCGGGGAGCTGTTTTTT	CAILGETGELFF
.	TRBV6-2/TRBV6-3	few	TRBJ1-1	TGTGCCAGCAGTTACCCGGTGAGTGGGAACACTGAAGCTTTCTTT	CASSYPVSGNTEAFF
TRBD1	TRBV29-1	.	TRBJ1-2	TGCAGCGCCAGTGGACAGGGGGCGCATGGCTACACCTTC	CSASGQGAHGYTF
TRBD1	TRBV6-1	few	TRBJ1-2	TGTGCCAGTAACGTCCACCGGGACAGGGGGGAGAATGGCTACACCTTC	CASNVHRDRGENGYTF
.	TRBV7-9	few	TRBJ1-1	TGTGCCAGCAGCCGTCTTGGGGGGCAGAACACTGAAGCTTTCTTT	CASSRLGGQNTEAFF
TRBD2	TRBV20-1	many	TRBJ2-1	TGCAGTGCTAGAAGCGGGGGATCCAATGAGCAGTTCTTC	CSARSGGSNEQFF
.	TRBV28	.	TRBJ2-3	TGTGCCAGTTTCCCCAGCGGAGCTGGAGTGACGCAGTATTTT	CASFPSGAGVTQYF
.	TRBV6-2/TRBV6-3	many	TRBJ1-1	TGTGCCAGCAGTTACTCGAGAACTACTGAAGCTTTCTTT	CASSYSRTTEAFF
.	TRBV6-1	.	TRBJ1-5	TGTGCCAGCATCCTAAGTGGCAATCAGCCCCAGCATTTT	CASILSGNQPQHF
TRBD2	TRBV20-1	.	TRBJ2-1	TGCAGTGCTAGGCGACCCCGTAGCGGGGACTACAATGAGCAGTTCTTC	CSARRPRSGDYNEQFF
TRBD1	TRBV20-1	many	TRBJ2-7	TGCAGTGCTAGATCTCGGGACAGGGTGAACGAGCAGTACTTC	CSARSRDRVNEQYF
TRBD1	TRBV5-5	.	TRBJ2-5	TGTGCCGGCAGCTTCTGGGACAGGGAGGAAGAGACCCAGTACTTC	CAGSFWDREEETQYF
TRBD2	TRBV2	many	TRBJ2-1	TGTGCCAGCAGTGAACAGGCTAGCGGGAGCACCTACAATGAGCAGTTCTTC	CASSEQASGSTYNEQFF
TRBD1	TRBV2	.	TRBJ2-1	TGTGCCAGCAGGGTTGGACAGGGAACCATGGTGCAGTTCTTC	CASRVGQGTMVQFF
TRBD2	TRBV14	.	TRBJ2-5	TGTGCCAGCAGCCCTTTCGAAGCGGGGGCACAGTACTTC	CASSPFEAGAQYF
.	TRBV28	many	TRBJ2-2	TGTGCCAGCAGGGAAATAATACAGGGAATACTCACCGGGGAGCTGTTTTTT	CASREIIQGILTGELFF
.	TRBV7-2	few	TRBJ2-5	TGTGCCAGCAGCTTGAGGGGAGCATGGCAAGAGACCCAGTACTTC	CASSLRGAWQETQYF
TRBD2	TRBV19	few	TRBJ2-1	TGTGCCAGTAGTATGTGGCTAGCGGGAGCTAATGAGCAGTTCTTC	CASSMWLAGANEQFF
TRBD2	TRBV19	.	TRBJ2-7	TGTGCCAGTAGTAGCCTACTAGCGGGTACCTACGAGCAGTACTTC	CASSSLLAGTYEQYF
.	TRBV10-3	many	TRBJ1-1	TGTGCCATCAGTAAAACGGATTACAACACTGAAGCTTTCTTT	CAISKTDYNTEAFF
TRBD1	TRBV11-3	few	TRBJ2-1	TGTGCCAGCAGTCCTAATAAGGGACAGGGGTGGTACAATAAGCAGTTCTTC	CASSPNKGQGWYNKQFF
.	TRBV4-1	.	TRBJ1-5	TGCGCCAGCAGCCAACCGGGGACGAGACAGCCCCAGCATTTT	CASSQPGTRQPQHF
.	TRBV30	.	TRBJ2-2	TGTGCCCGGAGGGGCACCGGGGAGCTGTTTTTT	CARRGTGELFF
.	TRBV20-1	.	TRBJ1-6	TGCAGTGCTAGAGAGGACACTAATTCACCCCTCCACTTT	CSAREDTNSPLHF
TRBD1	TRBV15	.	TRBJ2-1	TGTGCCACCAGCAGAGAGGGACAGAGGAACAATGAGCAGTTCTTC	CATSREGQRNNEQFF
TRBD2	TRBV28	few	TRBJ2-5	TGTGCCAGCAGTTGGACTAGCGGGAGCGGTGAGACCCAGTACTTC	CASSWTSGSGETQYF
TRBD1	TRBV7-9	once	TRBJ1-2	TGTGCCAGCAGCTTCGGACAGGGGCCACTCCGAAACTATGGCTACACCTTC	CASSFGQGPLRNYGYTF
.	TRBV5-1	many	TRBJ2-3	TGCGCCAGCAGCTTGGTGGACTACTCCACAGATACGCAGTATTTT	CASSLVDYSTDTQYF
.	TRBV3-1	.	TRBJ1-2	TGTGCCAGCAGCACTTACTCGGGCGGCTACACCTTC	CASSTYSGGYTF
.	TRBV7-2	many	TRBJ2-1	TGTGCCAGCAGCAGGGGACTGGGTTCCTACAATGAGCAGTTCTTC	CASSRGLGSYNEQFF
.	TRBV6-5	many	TRBJ2-7	TGTGCCAGCAGTTACTCGGAGGGGCTCGAGCAGTACTTC	CASSYSEGLEQYF
.	TRBV12-3/TRBV12-4	many	TRBJ1-2	TGTGCCAGCAGTTTAAACAGCCAGCCCTTTGGCGGCTACACCTTC	CASSLNSQPFGGYTF
.	TRBV2	many	TRBJ2-7	TGTGCCAGCAGTGAAATGGGGATTACGGCCTACGAGCAGTACTTC	CASSEMGITAYEQYF
.	TRBV20-1	few	TRBJ2-7	TGCAGTGCTAGAGATCCCTCTGGCGGGTCCTACGAGCAGTACTTC	CSARDPSGGSYEQYF
.	TRBV13	few	TRBJ1-1	TGTGCCAGCAGCTTACACTGGGACGGCAACACTGAAGCTTTCTTT	CASSLHWDGNTEAFF
TRBD2	TRBV29-1	.	TRBJ2-7	TGCAGCGTTGAAGGACTAGCGGGAGAATACGAGCAGTACTTC	CSVEGLAGEYEQYF
.	TRBV30	.	TRBJ2-1	TGTGCCCGGAGGTTGCAGGGGTCCTACAATGAGCAGTTCTTC	CARRLQGSYNEQFF
TRBD2	TRBV7-2	many	TRBJ2-7	TGTGCCAGCAGCTTAGCCGCACTAGCGGGAGATGAGCAGTACTTC	CASSLAALAGDEQYF
TRBD2	TRBV28	few	TRBJ2-3	TGTGCCAGCAGTTCGATCCTCTGGACTAGCGCTAGCACAGATACGCAGTATTTT	CASSSILWTSASTDTQYF
TRBD1	TRBV6-1	many	TRBJ2-7	TGTGCCAGCAGTCGAGGACAGGGGGGTTTCTACGAGCAGTACTTC	CASSRGQGGFYEQYF
TRBD1	TRBV2	many	TRBJ1-5	TGTGCCAGCAGGAATCGACAGGGGACGGGAAACAATCAGCCCCAGCATTTT	CASRNRQGTGNNQPQHF
.	TRBV5-1	few	TRBJ1-2	TGCGCCAGCAGGATCCTCAACTCAGGGGACAGCTACACCTTC	CASRILNSGDSYTF
TRBD2	TRBV13	.	TRBJ2-3	TGTGCCAGCAGCTTATCGGTGTCGGGAGGCGCAGATACGCAGTATTTT	CASSLSVSGGADTQYF
.	TRBV7-2	few	TRBJ1-2	TGTGCCAGCAGCTTAACCCGAAACTATGGCTACACCTTC	CASSLTRNYGYTF
.	TRBV7-2	few	TRBJ2-3	TGTGCCAGCAGCCCCGGGAATCCTAGCACAGATACGCAGTATTTT	CASSPGNPSTDTQYF